The 8 T cell receptor beta chains in this list originate from one sample, sequenced in a study of blood T cells in healthy people across ages (dated by TCRdb to the mid-2010s). The library was obtained by 5' RACE. The run used an Illumina HiSeq 2500. A second 7 to 11 cycle PCR used a sample-barcoded 5' primer and a J-beta primer mix. The public sequencing data were trimmed at Q25 with fastp and processed into clonotypes with MiXCR by TCRdb, which kept only in-frame beta chains. Rows with a matching CDR3 protein are joined into one entry that keeps the most common DNA and genes. The sample table holds over 600,000 distinct CDR3 sequences, of which approximately 53% were seen once. The biggest ten clones account for around 24% of the sample. Input material: blood. The receptors originated from a man aged 35 to 55 in good health.

The chain uses TRBV20-1 and TRBJ2-7; D ambiguous. CDR3 length: 15 amino acids. Germline loops: CDR1 DFQATT, CDR2 SNEGSKA (reference sequence). Trimming stripped 2 bases from V and 3 bases from J, with 17 bases between. The DNA for the CDR3 is TGCAGTGCTAGACAGGACGGAGCCGCCGTCTACGAGCAGTACTTC. This gives the protein CSARQDGAAVYEQYF.

There are a few counts of this clonotype. J is TRBJ2-3 and V is TRBV7-2; 7 nucleotides line up with TRBD2. V lost 3 bases, J lost 0 bases, and 12 bases stayed unmatched. Germline V gene lookup returns CDR1 SGHTA and CDR2 FQGNSA. The CDR3 runs 18 residues. The CDR3 nucleotides are TGTGCCAGCAGCTTCGTGAGAACGGGACTACCTAGCACAGATACGCAGTATTTT. Its translation is CASSFVRTGLPSTDTQYF.

The rearrangement links TRBV4-1 to TRBJ1-3; D is ambiguous. Per the germline V gene, CDR1 is MGHRA and CDR2 is YSYEKL. This CDR3 contains 15 residues. V lost 3 bases and J lost 6, with 15 bases in between. CDR3 in DNA: TGCGCCAGCAGCCAGGATTTGGCCCTTGCAAACACCATATATTTT. Protein: CASSQDLALANTIYF.

V is TRBV20-1 and J is TRBJ2-3, with unresolved D. Germline V CDR1 and CDR2: DFQATT, SNEGSKA (reference sequence). The CDR3 loop spans 14 amino acids. V was shortened by 4 bases and J by 1 base, with 12 bases between the two germline ends. The CDR3 DNA reads as TGCAGTGCTATTGAAGTCCTCGGCACAGATACGCAGTATTTT. It specifies CSAIEVLGTDTQYF.

CDR3 amino acids: CATRRGIGSGANVLTF. CDR3 DNA sequence: TGTGCCACCCGGCGGGGGATAGGATCTGGGGCCAACGTCCTGACTTTC. The chain has TRBV6-5 and TRBJ2-6; 7 nucleotides line up with TRBD2. This CDR3 has 16 residues. The trim removed 10 bases at V and 1 base at J, leaving 10 bases unmatched. From germline, CDR1 is MNHEY and CDR2 SVGAGI.

The genes are TRBV20-1 and TRBJ2-7, with no clear D. With 2 bases removed from V and 0 bases from J, the gap between germline ends came to 8 bases. Germline V gene sequence: CDR1 DFQATT, CDR2 SNEGSKA (reference sequence). This CDR3 has 13 residues. The chain's CDR3 is CSARSSLSYEQYF. The CDR3 DNA sequence: TGCAGTGCTAGATCCTCCCTCTCCTACGAGCAGTACTTC.

In this sample, this clonotype turned up a few times. This chain joins TRBV4-2 and TRBJ2-3; D not resolved. V lost 10 bases to trimming and J lost 2 bases, with 19 bases between them. Germline CDR1 and CDR2: LGHNA and YNFKEQ. CDR3 size: 15 residues. The CDR3 DNA follows: TGTGCCACCGCGACGGCGGAGAGCAACACAGATACGCAGTATTTT. It encodes CATATAESNTDTQYF.

V gene TRBV9 combines with J gene TRBJ2-3; D remains unclear. Germline values: CDR1 SGDLS, CDR2 YYNGEE. V lost 4 bases and J 2 bases, leaving 17 bases between the germline ends. The CDR3 covers 16 residues. The DNA for the CDR3 is TGTGCCAGCAGCCCCCTAGGGCAGAGCCCCACAGATACGCAGTATTTT. As protein: CASSPLGQSPTDTQYF. Full variable domain (outside the CDR3, taken from reference TRBV9 and TRBJ2-3): DSGVTQTPKHLITATGQRVTLRCSPRSGDLSVYWYQQSLDQGLQFLIQYYNGEERAKGNILERFSAQQFPDLHSELNLSSLELGDSALYFCASSPLGQSPTDTQYFGPGTRLTVL.